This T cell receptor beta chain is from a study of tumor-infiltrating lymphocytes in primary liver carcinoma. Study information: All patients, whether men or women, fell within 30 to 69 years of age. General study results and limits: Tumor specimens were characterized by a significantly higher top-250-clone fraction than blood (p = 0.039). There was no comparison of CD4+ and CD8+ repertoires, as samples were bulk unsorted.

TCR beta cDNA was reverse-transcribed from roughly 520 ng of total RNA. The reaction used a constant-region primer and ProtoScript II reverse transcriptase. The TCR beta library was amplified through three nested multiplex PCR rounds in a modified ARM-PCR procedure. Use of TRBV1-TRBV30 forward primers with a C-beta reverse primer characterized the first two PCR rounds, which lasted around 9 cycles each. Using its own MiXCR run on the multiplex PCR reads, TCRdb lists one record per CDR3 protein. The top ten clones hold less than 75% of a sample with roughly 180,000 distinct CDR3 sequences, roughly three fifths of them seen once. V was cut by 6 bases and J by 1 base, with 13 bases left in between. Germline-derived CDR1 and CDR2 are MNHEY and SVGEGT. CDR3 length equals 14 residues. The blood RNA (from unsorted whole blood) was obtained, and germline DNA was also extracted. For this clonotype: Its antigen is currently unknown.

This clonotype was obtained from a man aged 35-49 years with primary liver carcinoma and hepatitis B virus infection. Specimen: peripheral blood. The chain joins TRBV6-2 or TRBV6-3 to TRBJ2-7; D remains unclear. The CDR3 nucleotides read TGTGCCAGCAGCATGCGAGCCCAGTCCTACGAGCAGTACTTC. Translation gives CASSMRAQSYEQYF.